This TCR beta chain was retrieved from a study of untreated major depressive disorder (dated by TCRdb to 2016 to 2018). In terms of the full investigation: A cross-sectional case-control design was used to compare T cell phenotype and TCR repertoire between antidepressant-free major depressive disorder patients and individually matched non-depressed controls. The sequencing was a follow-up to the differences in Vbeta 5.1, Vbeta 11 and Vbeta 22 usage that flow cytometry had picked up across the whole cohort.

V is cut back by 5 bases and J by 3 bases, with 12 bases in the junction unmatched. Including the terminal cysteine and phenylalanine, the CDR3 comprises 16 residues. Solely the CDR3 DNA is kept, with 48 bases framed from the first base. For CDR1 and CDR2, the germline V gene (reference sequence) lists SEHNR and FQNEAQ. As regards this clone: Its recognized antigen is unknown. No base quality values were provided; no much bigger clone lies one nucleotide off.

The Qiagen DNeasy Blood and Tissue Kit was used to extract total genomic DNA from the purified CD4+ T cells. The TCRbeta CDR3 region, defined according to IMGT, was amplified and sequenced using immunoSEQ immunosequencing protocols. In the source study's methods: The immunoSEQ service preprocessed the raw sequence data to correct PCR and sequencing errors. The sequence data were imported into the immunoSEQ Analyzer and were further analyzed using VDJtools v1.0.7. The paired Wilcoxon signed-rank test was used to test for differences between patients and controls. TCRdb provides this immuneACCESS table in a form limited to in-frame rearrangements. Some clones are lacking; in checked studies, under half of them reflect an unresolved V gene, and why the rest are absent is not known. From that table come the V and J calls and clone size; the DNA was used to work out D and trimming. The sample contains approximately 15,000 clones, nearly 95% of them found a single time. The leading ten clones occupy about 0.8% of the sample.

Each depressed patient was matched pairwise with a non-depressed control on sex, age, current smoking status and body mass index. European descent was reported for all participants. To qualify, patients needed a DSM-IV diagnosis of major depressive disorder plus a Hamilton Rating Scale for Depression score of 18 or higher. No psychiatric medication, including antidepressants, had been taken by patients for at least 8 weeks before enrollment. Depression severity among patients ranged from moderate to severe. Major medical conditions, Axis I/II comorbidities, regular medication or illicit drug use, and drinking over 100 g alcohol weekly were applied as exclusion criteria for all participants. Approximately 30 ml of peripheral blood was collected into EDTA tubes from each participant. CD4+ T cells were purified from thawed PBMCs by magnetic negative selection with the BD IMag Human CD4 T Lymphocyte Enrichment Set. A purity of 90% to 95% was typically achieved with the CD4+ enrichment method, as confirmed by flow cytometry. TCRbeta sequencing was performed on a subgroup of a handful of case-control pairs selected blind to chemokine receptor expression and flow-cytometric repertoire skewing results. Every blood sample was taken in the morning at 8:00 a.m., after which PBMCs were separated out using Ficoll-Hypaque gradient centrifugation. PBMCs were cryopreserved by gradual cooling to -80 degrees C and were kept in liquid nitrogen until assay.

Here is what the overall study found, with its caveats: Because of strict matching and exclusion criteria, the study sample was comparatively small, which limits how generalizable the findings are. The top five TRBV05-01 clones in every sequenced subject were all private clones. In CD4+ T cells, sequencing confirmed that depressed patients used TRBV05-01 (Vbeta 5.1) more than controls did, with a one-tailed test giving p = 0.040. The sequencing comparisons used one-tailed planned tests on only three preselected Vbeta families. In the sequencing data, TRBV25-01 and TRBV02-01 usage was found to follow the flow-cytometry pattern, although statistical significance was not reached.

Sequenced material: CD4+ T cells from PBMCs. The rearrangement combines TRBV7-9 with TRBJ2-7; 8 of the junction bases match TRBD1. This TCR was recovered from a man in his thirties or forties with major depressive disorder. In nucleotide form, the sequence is TGTGCCAGCAGCCCCCCCAGGGGGCCTACCTACTACGAGCAGTACTTC. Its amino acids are CASSPPRGPTYYEQYF.